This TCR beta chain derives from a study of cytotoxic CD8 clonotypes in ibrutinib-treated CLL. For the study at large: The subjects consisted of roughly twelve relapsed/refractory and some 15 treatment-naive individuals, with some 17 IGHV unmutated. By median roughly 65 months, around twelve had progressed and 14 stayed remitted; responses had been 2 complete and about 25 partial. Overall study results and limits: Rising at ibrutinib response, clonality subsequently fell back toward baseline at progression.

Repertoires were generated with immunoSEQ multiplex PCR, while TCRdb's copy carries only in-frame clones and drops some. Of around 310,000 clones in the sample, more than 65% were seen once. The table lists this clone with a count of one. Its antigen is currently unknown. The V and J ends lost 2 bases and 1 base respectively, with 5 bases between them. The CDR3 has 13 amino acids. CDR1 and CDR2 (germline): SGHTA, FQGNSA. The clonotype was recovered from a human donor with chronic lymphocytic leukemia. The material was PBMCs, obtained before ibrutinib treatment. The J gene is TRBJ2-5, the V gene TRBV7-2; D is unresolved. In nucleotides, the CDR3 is TGTGCCAGCAGCTTATACCTCCAAGAGACCCAGTACTTC. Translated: CASSLYLQETQYF.